The 17 T cell receptor beta chains presented below share a single source sample, sequenced in a study of T cells after yellow fever vaccination. TCRdb ran MiXCR on the 5' RACE reads and lists one entry per CDR3 protein. This sample has some 300,000 distinct CDR3 sequences, with roughly 9% found just once. The sample in question was CD4+ T cells sorted from PBMCs, obtained 5 days after the yellow fever booster vaccination. All receptors come from a man aged 18 to 29 who received the YFV17D yellow fever vaccine.

With regard to this clonotype: A much larger clone sits a single nucleotide away, making a read error possible. J is TRBJ2-5 and V is TRBV12-3 or TRBV12-4, with D possibly TRBD1 on 6 matching bases. This CDR3 has 13 residues. V lost 4 bases and J lost 2, with 8 bases in between. In DNA form, the CDR3 reads TGTGCCAGCAGTTATACAGGGCAAGAGACCCAGTACTTC. Translated: CASSYTGQETQYF.

This clonotype came up many times. The rearrangement links TRBV7-2 to TRBJ1-1, with 12 bases fitting TRBD1. Losses at the gene ends were 4 bases for V and 5 bases for J; bases not matched to a gene: 8. From germline, CDR1 is SGHTA and CDR2 FQGNSA. The CDR3 totals 16 residues. CDR3 nucleotide sequence: TGTGCCAGCAGCTCGGGACAGGGGGCTGGGGGGACTGAAGCTTTCTTT. Its protein product is CASSSGQGAGGTEAFF.

This sequence joins TRBV25-1 and TRBJ1-2; the D gene is possibly TRBD1 (6 bases). The CDR3 length is 15 residues. The germline V and J ends were trimmed by 2 bases and 0 bases, with 10 bases remaining between them. The germline gives CDR1 MGHDK, CDR2 SYGVNS. The CDR3 spells CASSEKQGANYGYTF. For the CDR3, the DNA is TGTGCCAGCAGTGAAAAACAGGGAGCTAACTATGGCTACACCTTC.

The chain has TRBV7-9 and TRBJ2-5; a possible D gene is TRBD2 (6 bases). V was clipped by 5 bases and J by 4 bases, with 20 bases between them. The CDR3 extends over 16 amino acids. Germline V lookup: CDR1 SEHNR, CDR2 FQNEAQ (reference sequence). CDR3 coding DNA: TGTGCCAGCAGCCCGCAGCGGGTAACCTTTGGAGAGACCCAGTACTTC. It translates to CASSPQRVTFGETQYF.

This clonotype has more than one count but fewer than ten. This chain uses TRBV5-1 with TRBJ2-1; D gene unclear. CDR3 length equals 17 residues. Germline lookup yields CDR1 SGHRS and CDR2 YFSETQ. The ends were cut back, 2 bases at V and 0 bases at J, with 15 bases in the middle. CDR3 sequence (DNA): TGCGCCAGCAGCTTAGGATTGAGGAGAAGCTCCTACAATGAGCAGTTCTTC. Translated: CASSLGLRRSSYNEQFF.

This clonotype came up a few times. The chain carries TRBV12-3 or TRBV12-4 and TRBJ2-7; D is unresolved. The CDR3 is 14 amino acids. V lost 5 bases to trimming and J lost 7 bases, with 18 bases between them. The DNA of the CDR3 is TGTGCCAGCAGTCCAAGTCGGAACTCGCGGGAGCAGTACTTC. It specifies CASSPSRNSREQYF.

The chain combines TRBV5-4 with TRBJ1-1; 9 bases agree with TRBD1. CDR1 and CDR2 from the germline V gene are SGHNT and YYREEE (reference sequence). The V and J ends lost 3 bases and 4 bases, in that order; junction bases with no gene match: 7. This CDR3 comprises 15 residues. CDR3 sequence (DNA): TGTGCCAGCAGCTCCGCTGCGACAGGGGGCACTGAAGCTTTCTTT. It codes for CASSSAATGGTEAFF.

This clonotype has a handful of counts. The chain recombines TRBV5-1 with TRBJ2-6, with D uncertain. CDR1 is SGHRS, CDR2 YFSETQ, per germline. The CDR3 loop spans 14 amino acids. The ends were cut back, 3 bases at V and 0 bases at J, with 4 bases in the middle. CDR3 loop: CASSYDSGANVLTF. CDR3 nucleotide sequence: TGCGCCAGCAGCTACGACTCTGGGGCCAACGTCCTGACTTTC.

This clonotype has just a few counts. The V gene is TRBV7-2, the J gene TRBJ1-5, with 8 bases that match TRBD1. The CDR3 runs to 14 residues. Germline V gene lookup returns CDR1 SGHTA and CDR2 FQGNSA. V shed 7 bases, J shed 2 bases, and the junction held 4 bases outside the gene matches. CDR3 loop: CASTYRGGNQPQHF. The CDR3 DNA reads TGTGCCAGCACCTACAGGGGGGGCAATCAGCCCCAGCATTTT.

A few counts support this clonotype. The chain uses TRBV7-2 and TRBJ2-3; 10 positions agree with TRBD1. The CDR3 contains 16 residues. Germline CDR1 is SGHTA and CDR2 is FQGNSA. After removal of 5 bases from V and 4 bases from J, the junction contained 9 bases not matched to a gene. The CDR3 sequence: CASSNQGQGMPDTQYF. As DNA, the CDR3 is TGTGCCAGCAGCAATCAGGGACAGGGGATGCCAGATACGCAGTATTTT.

This clonotype was seen at least ten times. The rearrangement joins TRBV4-3 to TRBJ2-3; weak D call: TRBD2 (5 bases). V gave up 3 bases and J gave up 0 bases, with 10 bases separating them. The CDR3 totals 15 residues. Germline CDR1 and CDR2: LGHNA and YSLEER. CDR3 region: CASSQWRQSTDTQYF. CDR3 DNA sequence: TGCGCCAGCAGCCAGTGGAGGCAGAGCACAGATACGCAGTATTTT.

The table lists this clonotype with a few counts. The CDR3 loop reads CASSSTGDPGELFF. CDR3 bases: TGTGCCAGCAGCTCGACAGGGGACCCCGGGGAGCTGTTTTTT. The chain links TRBV3-1 to TRBJ2-2; TRBD1 matches at 8 bases. Per the germline V gene, CDR1 is LGHDT and CDR2 is YNNKEL (reference sequence). CDR3 length: 14 residues. The J segment lost 6 bases and the V segment lost 5 bases, leaving 5 bases of the junction unmatched.

This chain links TRBV20-1 with TRBJ1-5; D gene unclear. The CDR3 spans 13 residues. Deletions cut 2 bases from V and 0 bases from J, with 5 bases between. CDR1 DFQATT and CDR2 SNEGSKA come from the germline V gene (reference sequence). CDR3 bases: TGCAGTGCTAGACAGGATAGCAATCAGCCCCAGCATTTT. This codes for CSARQDSNQPQHF.

In this sample, this clonotype turned up a few times. The chain links TRBV10-3 to TRBJ2-5; D call uncertain. The V gene's germline CDR1 is ENHRY and CDR2 SYGVKD. The CDR3 has 11 residues. Trimming pared 6 bases from V and 3 bases from J, leaving 5 bases between. CDR3 in DNA: TGTGCCATCAGCAGCAAAGAGACCCAGTACTTC. Translation: CAISSKETQYF.

This clonotype showed up just a few times. V usage is TRBV6-2 or TRBV6-3 and J usage is TRBJ2-5; a possible D gene is TRBD2 (5 bases). Per germline, CDR1 MNHEY and CDR2 SVGEGT. With 6 bases removed from V and 5 bases from J, the gap between germline ends came to 16 bases. CDR3 length: 14 residues. Here the CDR3 reads CASSPLGRGETQYF. The CDR3 DNA reads TGTGCCAGCAGCCCATTGGGTCGAGGGGAGACCCAGTACTTC.

This clonotype was counted between two and nine times. The V and J genes are TRBV11-2 and TRBJ2-2; 8 bases match TRBD1. The germline V gene encodes CDR1 SGHAT and CDR2 FQNNGV. V gave up 4 bases and J gave up 6 bases; unmatched junction bases: 7. CDR3 length: 15 residues. The CDR3 DNA is TGTGCCAGCAGCTCCGGGACAGGCTGGGCCGGGGAGCTGTTTTTT. Its protein product is CASSSGTGWAGELFF.

This clonotype was seen a few times. CDR3 amino acids: CASRPGPAGSSYEQYF. CDR3 coding DNA: TGCGCCAGCAGGCCGGGCCCAGCAGGGAGCTCCTACGAGCAGTACTTC. This chain joins TRBV5-1 and TRBJ2-7, with D perhaps TRBD1 or TRBD2 (5 bases each). The germline gives CDR1 SGHRS, CDR2 YFSETQ. The length of the CDR3 is 16 residues. Trimming removed 5 bases from V and 0 bases from J, with 18 bases in between.